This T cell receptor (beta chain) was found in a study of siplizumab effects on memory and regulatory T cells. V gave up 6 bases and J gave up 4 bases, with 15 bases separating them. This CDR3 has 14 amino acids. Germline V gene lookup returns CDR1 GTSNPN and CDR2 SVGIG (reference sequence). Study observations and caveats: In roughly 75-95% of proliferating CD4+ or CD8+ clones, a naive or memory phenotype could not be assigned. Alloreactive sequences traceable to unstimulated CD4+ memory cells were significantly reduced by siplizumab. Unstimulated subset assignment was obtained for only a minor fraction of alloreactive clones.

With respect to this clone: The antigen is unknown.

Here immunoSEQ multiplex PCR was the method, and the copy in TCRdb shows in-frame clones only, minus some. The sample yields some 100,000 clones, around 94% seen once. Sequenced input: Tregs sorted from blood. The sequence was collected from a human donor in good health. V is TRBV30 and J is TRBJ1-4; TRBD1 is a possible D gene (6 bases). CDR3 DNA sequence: TGTGCCTGCTTGGGTGGGACACTTAATGAAAAACTGTTTTTT. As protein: CACLGGTLNEKLFF.